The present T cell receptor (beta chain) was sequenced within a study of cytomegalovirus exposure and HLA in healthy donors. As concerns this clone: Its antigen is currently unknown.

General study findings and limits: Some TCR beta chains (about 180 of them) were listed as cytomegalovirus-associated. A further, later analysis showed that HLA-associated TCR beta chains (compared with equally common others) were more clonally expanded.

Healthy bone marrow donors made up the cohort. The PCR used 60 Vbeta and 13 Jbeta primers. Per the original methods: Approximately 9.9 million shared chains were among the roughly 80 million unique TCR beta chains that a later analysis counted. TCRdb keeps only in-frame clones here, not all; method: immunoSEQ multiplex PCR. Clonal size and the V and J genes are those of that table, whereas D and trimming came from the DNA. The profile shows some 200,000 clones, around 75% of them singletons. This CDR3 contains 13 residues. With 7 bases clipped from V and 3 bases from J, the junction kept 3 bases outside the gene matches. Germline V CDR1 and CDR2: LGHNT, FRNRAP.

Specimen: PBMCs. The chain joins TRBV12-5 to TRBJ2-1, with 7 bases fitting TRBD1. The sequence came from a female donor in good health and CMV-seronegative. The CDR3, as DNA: TGTGCTAGTGTAGGGGGCAGCTACAATGAGCAGTTCTTC. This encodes CASVGGSYNEQFF.